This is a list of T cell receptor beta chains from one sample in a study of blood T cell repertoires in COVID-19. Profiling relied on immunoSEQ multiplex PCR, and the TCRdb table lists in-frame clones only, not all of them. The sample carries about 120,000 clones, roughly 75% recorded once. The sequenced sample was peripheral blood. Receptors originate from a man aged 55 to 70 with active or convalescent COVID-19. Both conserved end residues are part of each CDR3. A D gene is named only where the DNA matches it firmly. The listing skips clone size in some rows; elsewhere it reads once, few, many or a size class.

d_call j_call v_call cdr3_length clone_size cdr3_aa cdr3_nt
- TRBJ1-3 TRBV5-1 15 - CASSLGGNSGNTIYF TGCGCCAGCAGCTTGGGCGGTAACTCTGGAAACACCATATATTTT
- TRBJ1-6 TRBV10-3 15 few CAISESEVRNSPLHF TGTGCCATCAGTGAGTCGGAGGTTAGGAATTCACCCCTCCACTTT
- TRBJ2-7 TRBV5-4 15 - CASSLEPMSSYEQYF TGTGCCAGCAGCTTAGAACCGATGAGCTCCTACGAGCAGTACTTC
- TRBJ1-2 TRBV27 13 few CASSRRGSIGYTF TGTGCCAGCAGTCGTCGCGGGTCTATAGGCTACACCTTC
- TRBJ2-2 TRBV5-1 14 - CASSRGMDTGELFF TGCGCCAGCAGCCGGGGGATGGACACCGGGGAGCTGTTTTTT
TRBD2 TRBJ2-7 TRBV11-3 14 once CASSFGTSGGEQYF TGTGCCAGCAGCTTCGGGACTAGCGGTGGTGAGCAGTACTTC
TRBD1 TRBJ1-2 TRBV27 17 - CASSLRAGTGGNYGYTF TGTGCCAGCAGTTTGAGGGCCGGGACAGGGGGTAACTATGGCTACACCTTC
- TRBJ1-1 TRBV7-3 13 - CASSLSENTEAFF TGTGCCAGCAGCTTATCAGAGAACACTGAAGCTTTCTTT
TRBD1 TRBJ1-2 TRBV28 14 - CASSLGGQGYGYTF TGTGCCAGCAGTTTAGGAGGACAGGGCTATGGCTACACCTTC
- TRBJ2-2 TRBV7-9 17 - CASSLVYQGQNTGELFF TGTGCCAGCAGCTTAGTTTACCAGGGCCAGAACACCGGGGAGCTGTTTTTT
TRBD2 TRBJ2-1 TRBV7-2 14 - CASRGTSEYNEQFF TGTGCCAGCAGAGGGACTAGCGAGTACAATGAGCAGTTCTTC
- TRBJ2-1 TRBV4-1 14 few CASSPGTVYNEQFF TGCGCCAGCAGCCCAGGGACTGTATACAATGAGCAGTTCTTC
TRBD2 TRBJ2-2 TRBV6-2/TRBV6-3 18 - CASSYSGLAGEQGGELFF TGTGCCAGCAGTTACTCGGGACTAGCGGGAGAGCAGGGCGGGGAGCTGTTTTTT
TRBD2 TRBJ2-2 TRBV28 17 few CASSALAGGLRSGELFF TGTGCCAGCAGTGCGCTAGCGGGAGGGTTAAGGAGCGGGGAGCTGTTTTTT
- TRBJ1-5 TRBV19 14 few CASSQQGYGQPQHF TGTGCCAGTAGCCAACAGGGATATGGTCAGCCCCAGCATTTT
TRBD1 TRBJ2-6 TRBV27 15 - CASSLIQGEANVLTF TGTGCCAGCAGTTTAATACAGGGGGAGGCCAACGTCCTGACTTTC
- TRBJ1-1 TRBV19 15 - CASTPRGTLGTEAFF -
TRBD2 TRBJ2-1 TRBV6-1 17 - CASSEVFRAGVNNEQFF TGTGCCAGCAGTGAAGTCTTTAGAGCGGGAGTGAATAATGAGCAGTTCTTC
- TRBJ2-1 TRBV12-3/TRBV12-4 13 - CASSLASANEQFF TGTGCCAGCAGTTTAGCGAGCGCTAATGAGCAGTTCTTC
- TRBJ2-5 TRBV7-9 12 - CASIKGGETQYF TGTGCCAGCATCAAGGGGGGAGAGACCCAGTACTTC
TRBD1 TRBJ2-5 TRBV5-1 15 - CASSQGGQGQETQYF TGCGCCAGCAGCCAGGGGGGACAGGGGCAAGAGACCCAGTACTTC
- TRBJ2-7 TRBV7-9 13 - CASSFQDSYEQYF TGTGCCAGCAGCTTCCAGGACTCCTACGAGCAGTACTTC
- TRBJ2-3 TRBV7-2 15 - CASSLAGVPGDTQYF TGTGCCAGCAGCTTAGCGGGAGTCCCCGGAGATACGCAGTATTTT
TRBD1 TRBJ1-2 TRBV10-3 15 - CAILRTGGSNYGYTF TGTGCCATCCTAAGGACAGGGGGCTCTAACTATGGCTACACCTTC
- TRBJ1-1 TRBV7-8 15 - CASGASTSMNTEAFF TGTGCCAGCGGGGCTTCAACTTCGATGAACACTGAAGCTTTCTTT
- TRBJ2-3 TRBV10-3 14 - CAITKGQSTDTQYF TGTGCCATCACAAAAGGACAGAGCACAGATACGCAGTATTTT
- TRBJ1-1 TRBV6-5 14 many CASRSTGLNTEAFF TGTGCCAGCAGATCGACGGGGTTGAACACTGAAGCTTTCTTT
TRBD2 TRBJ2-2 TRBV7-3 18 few CASSPMGLAGGNTGELFF TGTGCCAGCAGCCCAATGGGACTAGCGGGAGGAAACACCGGGGAGCTGTTTTTT
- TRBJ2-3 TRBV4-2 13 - CASSQEVRDTQYF TGTGCCAGCAGCCAAGAAGTGAGGGATACGCAGTATTTT
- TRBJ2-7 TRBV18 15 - CASSPRVGSSYEQYF TGTGCCAGCTCACCACGGGTAGGGAGCTCCTACGAGCAGTACTTC
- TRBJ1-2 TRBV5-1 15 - CASSLESAGQYGYTF TGCGCCAGCAGCTTGGAATCGGCAGGCCAATATGGCTACACCTTC
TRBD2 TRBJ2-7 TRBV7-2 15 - CASSLAAGALYEQYF TGTGCCAGCAGCTTAGCAGCGGGGGCCCTCTACGAGCAGTACTTC
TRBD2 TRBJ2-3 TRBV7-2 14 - CASSSAGITDTQYF TGTGCCAGCAGTTCAGCGGGAATCACAGATACGCAGTATTTT
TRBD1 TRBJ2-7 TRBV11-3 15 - CASSLLRGRGTGQYF TGTGCCAGCAGCTTACTCCGAGGCAGGGGGACCGGGCAGTACTTC
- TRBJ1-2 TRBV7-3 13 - CASSLGRGYGYTF TGTGCCAGCAGCTTGGGCAGGGGCTATGGCTACACCTTC
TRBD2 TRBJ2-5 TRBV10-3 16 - CAISESELAGEETQYF TGTGCCATCAGTGAGTCGGAGTTAGCGGGAGAAGAGACCCAGTACTTC
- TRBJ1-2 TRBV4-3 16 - CASSQDLRAGQGGYTF TGCGCCAGCAGCCAAGATCTGAGAGCAGGGCAAGGAGGCTACACCTTC
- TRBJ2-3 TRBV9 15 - CASSRNSANGNTQYF TGTGCCAGCAGTCGGAATAGCGCAAATGGAAATACGCAGTATTTT
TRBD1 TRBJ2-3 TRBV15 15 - CATSRGGQGTDTQYF TGTGCCACCAGCAGAGGGGGACAGGGAACAGATACGCAGTATTTT
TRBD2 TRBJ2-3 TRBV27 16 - CASSLRLAGGLVTQYF TGTGCCAGCAGTTTAAGGCTAGCGGGAGGGCTCGTTACGCAGTATTTT
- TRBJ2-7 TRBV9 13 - CAKRAGKSYEQYF TGTGCCAAACGGGCGGGCAAGAGCTACGAGCAGTACTTC
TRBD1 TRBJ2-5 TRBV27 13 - CASSDEGAETQYF TGTGCCAGCAGTGATGAGGGGGCAGAGACCCAGTACTTC
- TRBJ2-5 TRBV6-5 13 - CASRPRGGGSQYF TGTGCCAGCAGACCTAGGGGAGGTGGGAGCCAGTACTTC
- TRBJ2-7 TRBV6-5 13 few CASSSGLPYEQYF TGTGCCAGCAGCTCAGGCCTGCCCTACGAGCAGTACTTC
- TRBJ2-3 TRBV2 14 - CASSAEGSTDTQYF TGTGCCAGCAGCGCGGAGGGAAGCACAGATACGCAGTATTTT
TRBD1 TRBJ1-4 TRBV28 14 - CASSLTGEYEKLFF TGTGCCAGCAGTTTAACAGGGGAGTATGAAAAACTGTTTTTT